This TCR beta chain was sequenced for a study of blood T cell repertoires in COVID-19. TCRdb keeps only in-frame clones here, not all; method: immunoSEQ multiplex PCR. The profile shows approximately 500,000 clones, 70% to 90% of them singletons. Looked up from germline, CDR1 is SGHTS and CDR2 is YDEGEE. The CDR3 spans 15 residues. Comments on this clone: The junction and the germline gene differ at one end; a read error may be behind it.

V and J are TRBV5-8 and TRBJ1-5, with TRBD1 matching over 8 bases. Sequenced: peripheral blood. The receptor was derived from a woman aged 50 to 60 with COVID-19, enrolled during active disease. CDR3: CASSLTGGSHQPQHF. The DNA for the CDR3 is TGTGCCAGCAGCTTGACAGGGGGTAGCCATCAGCCCCAGCATTTT.